This TCR beta chain emerged from a study of T cell repertoires in cytomegalovirus infection. Study as a whole: Indications came from public TCR beta signatures; they pointed to CMV infection and to a matching HLA type.

This clonotype was observed at least ten times. What it binds is unknown. The V gene's germline CDR1 is LNHDA and CDR2 SQIVND (reference sequence). CDR3 length: 14 residues. V lost 4 bases and J lost 2; bases outside the gene matches: 2. General study results and limits: It was HLA-C-restricted CMV-specific TCR beta clonotypes that dominated the response ex vivo.

TCRdb recomputed calls from the reads with MiXCR, one row per CDR3 protein. The top ten hold around 9.3% of the sample, which has around 350,000 distinct CDR3 sequences, 15% to 20% seen once. The gene calls are TRBV19 and TRBJ1-5, with 7 bases that match TRBD1. The specimen was PBMCs. This TCR was recovered from a human donor in good health (CMV status not recorded). Some clones in this sample may be carry-over from other donors' samples. The CDR3 DNA sequence: TGTGCCAGTAGTACCGGGACAGGCAATCAGCCCCAGCATTTT. Amino acids: CASSTGTGNQPQHF.